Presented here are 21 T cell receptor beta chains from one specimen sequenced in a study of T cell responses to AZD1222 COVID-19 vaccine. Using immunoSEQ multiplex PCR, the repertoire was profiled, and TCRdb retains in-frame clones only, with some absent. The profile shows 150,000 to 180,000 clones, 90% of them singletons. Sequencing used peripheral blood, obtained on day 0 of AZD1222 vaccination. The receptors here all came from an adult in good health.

The chain's CDR3 is CASSLGTAYQPQHF. For the CDR3, the DNA is TGTGCCAGCAGCTTGGGGACAGCCTATCAGCCCCAGCATTTT. The chain couples TRBV5-5 to TRBJ1-5; tentatively, D is TRBD1 (6 bases). This CDR3 contains 14 residues. Trimming took off 0 bases at V and 5 bases at J, with 9 bases between the two ends. CDR1 SGHKS and CDR2 YYEKEE come from the germline V gene (reference sequence).

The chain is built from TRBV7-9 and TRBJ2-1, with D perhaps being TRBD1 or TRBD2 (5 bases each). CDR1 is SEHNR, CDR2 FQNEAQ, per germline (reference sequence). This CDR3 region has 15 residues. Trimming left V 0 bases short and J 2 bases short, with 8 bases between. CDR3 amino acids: CASSLARGPYNEQFF. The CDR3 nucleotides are TGTGCCAGCAGCTTAGCTCGGGGACCCTACAATGAGCAGTTCTTC.

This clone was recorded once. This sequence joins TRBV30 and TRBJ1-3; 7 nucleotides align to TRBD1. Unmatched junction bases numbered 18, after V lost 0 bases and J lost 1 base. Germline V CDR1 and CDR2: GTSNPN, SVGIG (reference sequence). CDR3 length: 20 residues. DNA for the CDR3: TGTGCCTGGAGTGTCCGAGTAAGTCCGAGACAGGGCGGATCTGGAAACACCATATATTTT. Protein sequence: CAWSVRVSPRQGGSGNTIYF.

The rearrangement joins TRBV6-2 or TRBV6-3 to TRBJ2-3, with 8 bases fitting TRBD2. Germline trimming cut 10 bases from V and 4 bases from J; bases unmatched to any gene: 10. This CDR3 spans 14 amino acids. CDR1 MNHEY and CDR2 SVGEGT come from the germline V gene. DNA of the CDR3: TGTGCCACCAGCGAAGCGGGAGTCCCAGATACGCAGTATTTT. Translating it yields CATSEAGVPDTQYF.

The CDR3 nucleotides are TGCGCCAGCAGCCCGGGGTATGGCCAAGAGACCCAGTACTTC. It encodes CASSPGYGQETQYF. V is TRBV4-1 and J is TRBJ2-5, with D perhaps matching TRBD2 (5 bases). The length of the CDR3 is 14 residues. Germline-derived CDR1 and CDR2 are MGHRA and YSYEKL. V was pared by 4 bases and J by 1 base, with 10 bases between.

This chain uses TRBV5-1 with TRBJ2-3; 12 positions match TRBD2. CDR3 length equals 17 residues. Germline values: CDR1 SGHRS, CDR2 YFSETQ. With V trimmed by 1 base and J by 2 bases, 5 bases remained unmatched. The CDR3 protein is CASSLRGLAGITDTQYF. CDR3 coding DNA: TGCGCCAGCAGCTTGCGGGGACTAGCGGGCATCACAGATACGCAGTATTTT.

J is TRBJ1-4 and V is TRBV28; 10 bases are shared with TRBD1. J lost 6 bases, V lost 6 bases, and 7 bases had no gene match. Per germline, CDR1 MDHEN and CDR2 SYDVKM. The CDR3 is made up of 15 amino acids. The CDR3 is CASSKRQGAYEKLFF. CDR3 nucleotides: TGTGCCAGCAGCAAAAGACAGGGGGCATATGAAAAACTGTTTTTT.

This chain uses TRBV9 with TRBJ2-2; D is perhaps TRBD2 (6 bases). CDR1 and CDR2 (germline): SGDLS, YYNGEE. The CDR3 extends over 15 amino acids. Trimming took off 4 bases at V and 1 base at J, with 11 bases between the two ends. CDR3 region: CASSPRDLNTGELFF. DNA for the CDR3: TGTGCCAGCAGCCCCCGGGACTTGAACACCGGGGAGCTGTTTTTT.

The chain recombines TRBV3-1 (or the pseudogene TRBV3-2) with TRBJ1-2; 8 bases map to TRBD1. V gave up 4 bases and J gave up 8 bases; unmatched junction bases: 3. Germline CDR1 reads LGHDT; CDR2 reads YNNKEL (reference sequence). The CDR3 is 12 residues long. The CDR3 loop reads CASSPGGYGYTF. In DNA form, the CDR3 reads TGTGCCAGCAGCCCAGGGGGCTACGGCTACACCTTC.

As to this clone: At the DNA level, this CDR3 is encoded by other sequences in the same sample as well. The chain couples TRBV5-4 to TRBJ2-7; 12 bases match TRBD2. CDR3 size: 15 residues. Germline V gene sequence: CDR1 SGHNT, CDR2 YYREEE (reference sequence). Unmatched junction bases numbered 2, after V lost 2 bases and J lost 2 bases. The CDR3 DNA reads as TGTGCCAGCAGCTTAGGACTAGCGGGAACCTACGAGCAGTACTTC. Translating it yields CASSLGLAGTYEQYF.

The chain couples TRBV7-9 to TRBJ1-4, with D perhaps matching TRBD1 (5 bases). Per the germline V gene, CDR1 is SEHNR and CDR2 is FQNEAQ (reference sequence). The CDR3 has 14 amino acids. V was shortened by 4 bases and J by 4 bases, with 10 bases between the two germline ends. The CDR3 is CASSSRDFNEKLFF. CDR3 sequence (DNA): TGTGCCAGCAGCTCCCGGGACTTTAATGAAAAACTGTTTTTT.

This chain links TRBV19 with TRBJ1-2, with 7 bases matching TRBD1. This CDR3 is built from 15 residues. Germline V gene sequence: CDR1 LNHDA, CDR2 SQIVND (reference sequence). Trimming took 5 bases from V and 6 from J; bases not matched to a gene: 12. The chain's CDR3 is CASSATYRGENGYTF. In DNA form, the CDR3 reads TGTGCCAGTAGTGCCACGTACAGGGGCGAAAATGGCTACACCTTC.

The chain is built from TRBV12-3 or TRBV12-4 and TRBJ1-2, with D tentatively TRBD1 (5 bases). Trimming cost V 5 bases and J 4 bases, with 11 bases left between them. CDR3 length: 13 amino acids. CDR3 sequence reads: CASSRGFGYGYTF. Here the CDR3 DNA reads TGTGCCAGCAGTCGGGGGTTCGGCTATGGCTACACCTTC.

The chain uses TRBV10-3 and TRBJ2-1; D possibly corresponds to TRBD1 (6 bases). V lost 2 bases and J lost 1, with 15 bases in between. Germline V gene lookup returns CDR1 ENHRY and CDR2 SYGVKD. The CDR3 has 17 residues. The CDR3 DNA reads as TGTGCCATCAGTGAGAGGTTTGGTGGGACATCCTACAATGAGCAGTTCTTC. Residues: CAISERFGGTSYNEQFF.

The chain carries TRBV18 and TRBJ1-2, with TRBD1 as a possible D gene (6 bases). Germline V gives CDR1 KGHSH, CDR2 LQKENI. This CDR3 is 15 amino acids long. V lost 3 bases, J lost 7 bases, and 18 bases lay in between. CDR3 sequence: CASSPVSRTDFGYTF. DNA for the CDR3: TGTGCCAGCTCACCCGTTTCCCGGACAGATTTTGGCTACACCTTC.

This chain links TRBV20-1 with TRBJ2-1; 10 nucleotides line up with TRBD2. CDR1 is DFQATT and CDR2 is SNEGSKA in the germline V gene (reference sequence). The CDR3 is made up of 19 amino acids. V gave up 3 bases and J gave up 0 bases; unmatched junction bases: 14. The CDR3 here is CSASLFGSGRTLSYNEQFF. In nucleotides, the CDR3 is TGCAGTGCTAGTTTATTTGGTAGCGGGAGGACCCTCTCCTACAATGAGCAGTTCTTC.

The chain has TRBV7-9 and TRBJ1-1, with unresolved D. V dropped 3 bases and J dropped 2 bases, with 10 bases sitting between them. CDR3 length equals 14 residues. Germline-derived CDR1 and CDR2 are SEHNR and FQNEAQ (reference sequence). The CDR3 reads CASSLLTLNTEAFF. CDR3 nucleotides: TGTGCCAGCAGCTTGCTCACTTTAAACACTGAAGCTTTCTTT.

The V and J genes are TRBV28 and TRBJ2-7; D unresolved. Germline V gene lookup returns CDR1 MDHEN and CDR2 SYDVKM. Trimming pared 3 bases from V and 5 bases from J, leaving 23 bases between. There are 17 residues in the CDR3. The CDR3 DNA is TGTGCCAGCAGTTTTGATTCGTATTGGTTTGGGTCCCACGAGCAGTACTTC. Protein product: CASSFDSYWFGSHEQYF.

The CDR3, as DNA: TGTGCCTGGAGTGTACTACAGGCGGGCGGCTACACCTTC. This gives the protein CAWSVLQAGGYTF. The gene calls are TRBV30 and TRBJ1-2; D is possibly TRBD1 (5 bases). The V and J ends lost 0 bases and 8 bases respectively, with 13 bases between them. CDR1 is GTSNPN and CDR2 is SVGIG in the germline V gene (reference sequence). The CDR3 totals 13 residues.

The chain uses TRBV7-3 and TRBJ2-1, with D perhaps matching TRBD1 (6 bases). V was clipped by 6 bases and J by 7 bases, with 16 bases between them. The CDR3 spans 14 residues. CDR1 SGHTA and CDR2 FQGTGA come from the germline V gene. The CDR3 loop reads CASRSDGTQNEQFF. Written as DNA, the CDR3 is TGTGCCAGCAGGTCAGACGGGACACAAAATGAGCAGTTCTTC.

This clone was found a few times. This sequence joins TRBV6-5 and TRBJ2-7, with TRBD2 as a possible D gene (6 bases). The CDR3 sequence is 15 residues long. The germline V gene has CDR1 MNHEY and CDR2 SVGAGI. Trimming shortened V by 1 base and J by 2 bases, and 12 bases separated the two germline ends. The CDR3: CASSYWRDLTYEQYF. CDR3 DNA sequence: TGTGCCAGCAGTTACTGGCGGGATCTAACCTACGAGCAGTACTTC.